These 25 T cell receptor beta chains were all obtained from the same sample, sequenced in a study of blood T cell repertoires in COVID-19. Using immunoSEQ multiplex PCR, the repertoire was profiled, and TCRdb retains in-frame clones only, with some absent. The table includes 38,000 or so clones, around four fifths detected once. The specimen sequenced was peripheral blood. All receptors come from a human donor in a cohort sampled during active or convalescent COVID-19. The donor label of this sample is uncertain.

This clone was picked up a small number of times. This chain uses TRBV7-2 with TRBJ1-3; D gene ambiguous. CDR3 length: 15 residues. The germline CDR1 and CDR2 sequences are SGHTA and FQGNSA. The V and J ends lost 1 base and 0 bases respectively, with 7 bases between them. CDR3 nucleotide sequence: TGTGCCAGCAGCTTAGGTTGGAGCTCTGGAAACACCATATATTTT. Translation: CASSLGWSSGNTIYF.

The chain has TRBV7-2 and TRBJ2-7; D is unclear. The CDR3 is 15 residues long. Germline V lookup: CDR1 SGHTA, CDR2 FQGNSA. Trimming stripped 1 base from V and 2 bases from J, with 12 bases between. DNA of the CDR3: TGTGCCAGCAGCTTAGGGTCCCCAGGCACCTACGAGCAGTACTTC. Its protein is CASSLGSPGTYEQYF.

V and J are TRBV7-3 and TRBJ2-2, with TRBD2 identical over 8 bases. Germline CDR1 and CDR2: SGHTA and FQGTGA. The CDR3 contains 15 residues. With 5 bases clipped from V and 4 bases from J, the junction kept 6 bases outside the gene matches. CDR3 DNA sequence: TGTGCCAGCAGCCGGGAGGGCGGTGGCACCGGGGAGCTGTTTTTT. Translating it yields CASSREGGGTGELFF.

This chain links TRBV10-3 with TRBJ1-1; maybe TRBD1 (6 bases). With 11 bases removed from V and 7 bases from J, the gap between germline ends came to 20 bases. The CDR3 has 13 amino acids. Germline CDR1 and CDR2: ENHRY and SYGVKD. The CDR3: CAVQGRRGIEAFF. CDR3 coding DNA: TGTGCCGTACAGGGAAGGAGAGGGATTGAAGCTTTCTTT.

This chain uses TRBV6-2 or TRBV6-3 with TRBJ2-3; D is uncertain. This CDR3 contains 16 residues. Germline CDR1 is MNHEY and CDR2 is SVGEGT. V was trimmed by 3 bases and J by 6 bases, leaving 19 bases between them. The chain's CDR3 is CASSYNLGNPTDTQYF. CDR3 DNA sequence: TGTGCCAGCAGTTATAATTTGGGCAACCCCACGGATACGCAGTATTTT.

DNA for the CDR3: TGTGCCAGCTCACCACCGTGGACAGAAGAGACCCAGTACTTC. Its protein product is CASSPPWTEETQYF. V and J are TRBV18 and TRBJ2-5; D possibly corresponds to TRBD1 (6 bases). This CDR3 has 14 residues. Germline CDR1 and CDR2: KGHSH and LQKENI. V was cut by 0 bases and J by 3 bases, with 8 bases left in between.

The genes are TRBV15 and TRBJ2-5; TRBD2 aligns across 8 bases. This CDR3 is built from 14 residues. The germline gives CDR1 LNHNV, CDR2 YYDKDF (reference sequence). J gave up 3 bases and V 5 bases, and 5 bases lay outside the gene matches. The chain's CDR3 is CATSPGGAEETQYF. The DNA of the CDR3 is TGTGCCACCAGCCCGGGGGGGGCCGAAGAGACCCAGTACTTC.

CDR3 region: CASSLSLSGEAFF. The CDR3 DNA reads as TGTGCCAGCAGCTTAAGTTTATCCGGTGAAGCTTTCTTT. The chain employs TRBV7-2 and TRBJ1-1; unclear D gene. There are 13 residues in the CDR3. V lost 2 bases, J lost 7 bases, and 11 bases lay in between. Per germline, CDR1 SGHTA and CDR2 FQGNSA.

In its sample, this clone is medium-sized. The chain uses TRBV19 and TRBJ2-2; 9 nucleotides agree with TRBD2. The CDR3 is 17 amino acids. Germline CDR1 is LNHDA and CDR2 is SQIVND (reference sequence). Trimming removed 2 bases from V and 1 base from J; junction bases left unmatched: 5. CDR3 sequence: CASSIRGLARNTGELFF. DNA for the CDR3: TGTGCCAGTAGTATAAGAGGACTAGCGAGGAACACCGGGGAGCTGTTTTTT.

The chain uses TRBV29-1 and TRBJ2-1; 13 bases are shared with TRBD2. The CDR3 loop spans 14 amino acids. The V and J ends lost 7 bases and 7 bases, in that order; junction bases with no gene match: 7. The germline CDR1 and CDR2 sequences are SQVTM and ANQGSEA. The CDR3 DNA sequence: TGCAGCGGACGACTAGCGGGAGGACAGAATGAGCAGTTCTTC. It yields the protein CSGRLAGGQNEQFF.

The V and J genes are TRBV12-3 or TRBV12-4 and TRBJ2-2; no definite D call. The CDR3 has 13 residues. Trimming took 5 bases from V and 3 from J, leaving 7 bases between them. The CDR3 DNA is TGTGCCAGCAGTCGAGGCTACACCGGGGAGCTGTTTTTT. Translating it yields CASSRGYTGELFF.

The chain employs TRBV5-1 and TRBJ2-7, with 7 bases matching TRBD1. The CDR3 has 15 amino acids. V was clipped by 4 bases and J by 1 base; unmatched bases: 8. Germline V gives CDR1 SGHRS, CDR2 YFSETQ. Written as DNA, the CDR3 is TGCGCCAGCAGCATCCAAACAGGGGCATCCTACGAGCAGTACTTC. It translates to CASSIQTGASYEQYF.

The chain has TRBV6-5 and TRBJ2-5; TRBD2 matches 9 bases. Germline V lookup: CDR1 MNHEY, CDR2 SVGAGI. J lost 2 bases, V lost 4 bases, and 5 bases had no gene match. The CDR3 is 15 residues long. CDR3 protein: CASSSASGDQETQYF. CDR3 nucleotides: TGTGCCAGCAGTTCTGCTAGCGGGGATCAAGAGACCCAGTACTTC.

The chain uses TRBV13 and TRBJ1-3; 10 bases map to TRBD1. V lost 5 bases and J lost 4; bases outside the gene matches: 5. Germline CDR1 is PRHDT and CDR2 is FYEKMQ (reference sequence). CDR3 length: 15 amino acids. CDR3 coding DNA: TGTGCCAGCAGCCAGGGGGGACAGGGGGGAAACACCATATATTTT. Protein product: CASSQGGQGGNTIYF.

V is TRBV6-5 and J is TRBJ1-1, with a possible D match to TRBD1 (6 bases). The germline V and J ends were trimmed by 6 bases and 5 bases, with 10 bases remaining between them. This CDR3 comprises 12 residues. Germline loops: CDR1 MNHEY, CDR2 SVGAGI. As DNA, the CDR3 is TGTGCCAGCAGGCGAAGGGGGACTGAAGCTTTCTTT. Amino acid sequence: CASRRRGTEAFF.

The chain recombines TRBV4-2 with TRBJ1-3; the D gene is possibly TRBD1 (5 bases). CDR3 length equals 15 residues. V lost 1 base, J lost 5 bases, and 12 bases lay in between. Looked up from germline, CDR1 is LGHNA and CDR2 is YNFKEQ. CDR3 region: CASSQAGTDRNTIYF. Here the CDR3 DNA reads TGTGCCAGCAGCCAAGCTGGGACTGACCGAAACACCATATATTTT.

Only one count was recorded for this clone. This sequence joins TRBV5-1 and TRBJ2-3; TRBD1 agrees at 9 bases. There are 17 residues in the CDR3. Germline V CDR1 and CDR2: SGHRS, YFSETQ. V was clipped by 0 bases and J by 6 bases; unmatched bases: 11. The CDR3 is CASSLARGDRVSDTQYF. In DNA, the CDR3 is TGCGCCAGCAGCTTGGCCAGGGGGGACAGGGTTTCGGATACGCAGTATTTT.

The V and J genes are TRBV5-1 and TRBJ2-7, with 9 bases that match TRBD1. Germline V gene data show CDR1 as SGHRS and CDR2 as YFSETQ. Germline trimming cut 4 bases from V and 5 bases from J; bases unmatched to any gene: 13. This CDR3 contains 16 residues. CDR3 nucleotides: TGCGCCAGCAGCCCCGGCTCGGACAGGGGATTTAACGAGCAGTACTTC. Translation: CASSPGSDRGFNEQYF. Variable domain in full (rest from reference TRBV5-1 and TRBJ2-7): KAGVTQTPRYLIKTRGQQVTLSCSPISGHRSVSWYQQTPGQGLQFLFEYFSETQRNKGNFPGRFSGRQFSNSRSEMNVSTLELGDSALYLCASSPGSDRGFNEQYFGPGTRLTVT.

CDR3: CASSFMTGGFLSGYTF. CDR3 DNA: TGTGCCAGTAGTTTCATGACAGGGGGCTTTTTGAGTGGCTACACCTTC. The gene calls are TRBV19 and TRBJ1-2; the match to TRBD1 covers 10 bases. The V gene's germline CDR1 is LNHDA and CDR2 SQIVND (reference sequence). This CDR3 is 16 amino acids long. V was clipped by 5 bases and J by 7 bases; unmatched bases: 13.

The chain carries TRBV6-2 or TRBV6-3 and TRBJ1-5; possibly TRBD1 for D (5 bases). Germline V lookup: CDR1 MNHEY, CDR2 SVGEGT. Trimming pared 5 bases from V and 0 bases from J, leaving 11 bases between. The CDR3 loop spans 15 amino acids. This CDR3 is CASSNRQRSNQPQHF. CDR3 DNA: TGTGCCAGCAGTAATCGACAGCGTAGCAATCAGCCCCAGCATTTT.

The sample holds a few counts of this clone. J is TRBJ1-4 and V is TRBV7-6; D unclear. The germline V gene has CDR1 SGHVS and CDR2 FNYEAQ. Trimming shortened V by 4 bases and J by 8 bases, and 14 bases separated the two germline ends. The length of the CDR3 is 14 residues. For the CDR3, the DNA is TGTGCCAGCAGCTCGGGGTACCCAAGCGAAAAACTGTTTTTT. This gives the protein CASSSGYPSEKLFF.

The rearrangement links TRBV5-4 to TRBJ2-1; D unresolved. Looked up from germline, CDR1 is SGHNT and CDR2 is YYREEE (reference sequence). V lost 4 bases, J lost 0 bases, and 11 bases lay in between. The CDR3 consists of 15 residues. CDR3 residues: CASSRVVGSYNEQFF. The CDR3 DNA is TGTGCCAGCAGCCGGGTAGTAGGCTCCTACAATGAGCAGTTCTTC.

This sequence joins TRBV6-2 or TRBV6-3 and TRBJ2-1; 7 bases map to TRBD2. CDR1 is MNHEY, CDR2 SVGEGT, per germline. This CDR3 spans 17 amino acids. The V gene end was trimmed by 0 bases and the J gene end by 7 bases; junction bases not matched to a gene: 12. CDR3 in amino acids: CASSYSIMGGGPNEQFF. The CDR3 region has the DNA TGTGCCAGCAGTTACTCGATTATGGGGGGAGGGCCTAATGAGCAGTTCTTC.

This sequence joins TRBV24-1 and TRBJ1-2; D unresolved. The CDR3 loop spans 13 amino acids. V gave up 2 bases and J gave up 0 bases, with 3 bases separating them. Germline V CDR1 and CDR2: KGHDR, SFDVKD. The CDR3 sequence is CATSDSANYGYTF. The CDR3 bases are TGTGCCACCAGTGATTCAGCTAACTATGGCTACACCTTC.

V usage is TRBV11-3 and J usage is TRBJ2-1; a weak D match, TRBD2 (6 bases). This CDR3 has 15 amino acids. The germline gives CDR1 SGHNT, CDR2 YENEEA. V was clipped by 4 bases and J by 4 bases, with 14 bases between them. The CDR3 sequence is CASSSPLGGYNEQFF. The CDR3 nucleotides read TGTGCCAGCAGCTCCCCCTTGGGGGGTTACAATGAGCAGTTCTTC.